This TCR beta chain was found in a study of blood T cell repertoires in COVID-19. About the research overall: Specimens from acute and convalescent COVID-19 originated in the United States, Italy and Spain. PBMCs, B-cell-depleted T cells, or T cells were the source of the cDNA or gDNA that made up the material.

The CDR3 is 13 amino acids. In germline, CDR1 is SNHLY, CDR2 FYNNEI. V shed 6 bases and J shed 5 bases, with 13 bases lying between them. Per the authors' pipeline: Amplification of reference gene primers was used by the study to estimate nucleated cell counts. Libraries were prepared by immunoSEQ multiplex PCR; TCRdb keeps only in-frame clonotypes and omits some of them. D and trimming come from the DNA, and the V and J calls and clone size come from that table. The sample holds roughly 250,000 clones; more than 80% are singletons and the top ten take around 5.9%. The sequence derives from a human donor in a cohort sampled during active COVID-19. The V call is TRBV2, the J call TRBJ1-2, with D maybe TRBD1 (5 bases). The specimen was peripheral blood. CDR3 in DNA: TGTGCCAGCAGCCCAGGGTCGCGATATGGCTACACCTTC. This codes for CASSPGSRYGYTF. Full variable domain (remainder filled in from reference TRBV2 and TRBJ1-2): EPEVTQTPSHQVTQMGQEVILRCVPISNHLYFYWYRQILGQKVEFLVSFYNNEISEKSEIFDDQFSVERPDGSNFTLKIRSTKLEDSAMYFCASSPGSRYGYTFGSGTRLTVV.